The 10 T cell receptor beta chains below were found in one sample sequenced in a study of post-analysis software for immune sequencing data. Unique molecular identifiers were built into the TCR beta cDNA libraries. Each CDR3 protein is one row after TCRdb ran MiXCR on the PCR reads. The sample holds 160,000 or so distinct CDR3 sequences, approximately 35% seen once. This material consisted of blood, taken after autologous hematopoietic stem cell transplantation. The receptors come from a girl aged 10 to 17 with multiple sclerosis.

The gene calls are TRBV6-1 and TRBJ2-1; the D gene is possibly TRBD2 (6 bases). The CDR3 is 16 residues long. Trimming took off 5 bases at V and 7 bases at J, with 21 bases between the two ends. CDR1 MNHNS and CDR2 SASEGT come from the germline V gene. CDR3 sequence: CASSKGRDFNGNEQFF. The CDR3 region has the DNA TGTGCCAGCAGTAAAGGGCGGGACTTCAATGGGAATGAGCAGTTCTTC.

V is TRBV4-3 and J is TRBJ1-2, with D tentatively TRBD1 (5 bases). The CDR3 covers 15 residues. CDR1 is LGHNA and CDR2 is YSLEER in the germline V gene. Trimming removed 0 bases from V and 6 bases from J, with 14 bases in between. As DNA, the CDR3 is TGCGCCAGCAGCCAAGAGGAGGGGAGGGTGGATGGCTACACCTTC. It translates to CASSQEEGRVDGYTF.

This clonotype was recorded a few times. The chain links TRBV27 to TRBJ2-5; a possible D gene is TRBD2 (6 bases). Germline V gene lookup returns CDR1 MNHEY and CDR2 SMNVEV (reference sequence). V lost 5 bases, J lost 1 base, and 17 bases lay in between. The CDR3 is 16 residues long. The CDR3 DNA sequence: TGTGCCAGCAGTCCCTACCCAGGGACTTTCCAAGAGACCCAGTACTTC. This translates into CASSPYPGTFQETQYF.

The genes are TRBV12-3 or TRBV12-4 and TRBJ2-7, with D maybe TRBD2 (5 bases). This CDR3 comprises 13 residues. Deletions cut 7 bases from V and 7 bases from J, with 17 bases between. Written as DNA, the CDR3 is TGTGCCAGCACCGTAGGGCCCGAGCGGGAGCAGTACTTC. It translates to CASTVGPEREQYF.

This clonotype was seen a single time. The chain links TRBV30 to TRBJ1-1; D is unresolved. Trimming pared 2 bases from V and 1 base from J, leaving 14 bases between. This CDR3 has 15 amino acids. Germline V gene data show CDR1 as GTSNPN and CDR2 as SVGIG (reference sequence). The CDR3, as DNA: TGTGCCTGGAGTACCGGCTGGGGTGCGAACACTGAAGCTTTCTTT. This gives the protein CAWSTGWGANTEAFF.

This clonotype showed up just a few times. J is TRBJ2-1 and V is TRBV7-8; maybe TRBD2 (5 bases). Germline assignment: CDR1 SGHVS and CDR2 FQNEAQ. V lost 3 bases and J 6 bases, leaving 18 bases between the germline ends. This CDR3 has 16 amino acids. CDR3 in amino acids: CASSFKRTLTLNEQFF. The CDR3 DNA reads as TGTGCCAGCAGCTTTAAGCGGACTCTAACCCTCAATGAGCAGTTCTTC.

The CDR3, as DNA: TGCAGTGCTAAGAAAAACATTCAGTACTTC. Translated: CSAKKNIQYF. This chain joins TRBV20-1 and TRBJ2-4; no definite D call. V dropped 4 bases and J dropped 4 bases, with 2 bases sitting between them. The CDR3 runs to 10 residues. Per germline, CDR1 DFQATT and CDR2 SNEGSKA (reference sequence).

This rearrangement joins TRBV2 to TRBJ2-3; D tentatively reads TRBD1 or TRBD2 (5 bases each). From germline, CDR1 is SNHLY and CDR2 FYNNEI. The CDR3 is 13 amino acids. The ends were cut back, 5 bases at V and 5 bases at J, with 11 bases in the middle. In nucleotides, the CDR3 is TGTGCCAGCAGTTTGAGGGGTATAGATACGCAGTATTTT. This gives the protein CASSLRGIDTQYF.

V usage is TRBV3-1 and J usage is TRBJ2-5, with D possibly being TRBD2 (6 bases). Judging by the DNA end, TRBJ2-7 fits better; the J call may be wrong. The CDR3 is made up of 16 amino acids. CDR1 is LGHDT and CDR2 is YNNKEL in the germline V gene (reference sequence). The chain's CDR3 is CASGTRLGSPHYEQYF. CDR3 sequence (DNA): TGTGCCAGCGGCACCCGACTAGGTTCCCCCCACTACGAGCAGTACTTC.

The rearrangement links TRBV24-1 to TRBJ2-3; 7 positions match TRBD2. The CDR3 loop spans 15 amino acids. Germline V gene data show CDR1 as KGHDR and CDR2 as SFDVKD. Trimming took 9 bases from V and 1 from J; bases not matched to a gene: 9. The CDR3 loop is CATGASGGGTDTQYF. The CDR3 nucleotides are TGTGCCACCGGCGCTAGCGGAGGGGGCACAGATACGCAGTATTTT.